One and the same sample provided the 10 T cell receptor beta chains below, sequenced in a study of a mutant IDH1 vaccine in newly diagnosed glioma. Time point here: baseline, week 1 (first vaccination visit). Treatment in this sample: pre-vaccination baseline after standard-of-care therapy. The data were produced by immunoSEQ multiplex PCR, yet TCRdb's version contains in-frame clones alone and is incomplete. The sample lists 35,000 to 40,000 clones, approximately 92% occurring once. The specimen comprised PBMCs, sampled from a glioma patient treated with radiotherapy, temozolomide or both. These TCRs come from a man between 18 and 29 years old with glioma.

CDR3 DNA: TGTGCCAGCAGCCAGAGTCCGGCGAACACCATATATTTT. This encodes CASSQSPANTIYF. The J gene is TRBJ1-3, the V gene TRBV14, with D uncertain. V dropped 3 bases and J dropped 7 bases, with 10 bases sitting between them. The CDR3 has 13 amino acids. Germline V lookup: CDR1 SGHDN, CDR2 FVKESK.

The chain uses TRBV27 and TRBJ1-1; the D gene is possibly TRBD1 (5 bases). V dropped 3 bases and J dropped 1 base, with 9 bases sitting between them. There are 14 residues in the CDR3. Germline CDR1 is MNHEY and CDR2 is SMNVEV (reference sequence). For the CDR3, the DNA is TGTGCCAGCAGTTTTTCGGGGGGGAACACTGAAGCTTTCTTT. Translation: CASSFSGGNTEAFF.

Here the CDR3 reads CASSQDRGRSREKLFF. In DNA, the CDR3 is TGCGCCAGCAGCCAGGACAGGGGCCGAAGTCGTGAAAAACTGTTTTTT. The chain combines TRBV4-3 with TRBJ1-4, with 9 bases aligning to TRBD1. Losses at the gene ends were 3 bases for V and 7 bases for J; bases not matched to a gene: 9. Germline V gene data show CDR1 as LGHNA and CDR2 as YSLEER. This CDR3 is 16 amino acids long.

This rearrangement joins TRBV7-2 to TRBJ1-4; D is uncertain. V shed 3 bases and J shed 4 bases, with 9 bases lying between them. CDR3 length: 14 amino acids. Per germline, CDR1 SGHTA and CDR2 FQGNSA. CDR3: CASSFGGHNEKLFF. The CDR3 coding sequence is TGTGCCAGCAGCTTCGGAGGGCATAATGAAAAACTGTTTTTT.

This clone was counted a single time. The chain carries TRBV2 and TRBJ1-2; no firm D call. Germline assignment: CDR1 SNHLY and CDR2 FYNNEI. V was clipped by 7 bases and J by 1 base, with 10 bases between them. This CDR3 spans 13 amino acids. The CDR3 is CASTGDVNYGYTF. The CDR3 DNA reads as TGTGCCAGCACCGGCGACGTTAACTATGGCTACACCTTC.

The chain combines TRBV19 with TRBJ1-1, with a tentative D call TRBD1 (6 bases). Germline-derived CDR1 and CDR2 are LNHDA and SQIVND (reference sequence). V was clipped by 3 bases and J by 5 bases, with 13 bases between them. The CDR3 spans 14 residues. CDR3 DNA sequence: TGTGCCAGTAGTATGGGAGGGGGTCGAACTGAAGCTTTCTTT. This encodes CASSMGGGRTEAFF. Full variable domain (rest looked up from reference TRBV19 and TRBJ1-1): DGGITQSPKYLFRKEGQNVTLSCEQNLNHDAMYWYRQDPGQGLRLIYYSQIVNDFQKGDIAEGYSVSREKKESFPLTVTSAQKNPTAFYLCASSMGGGRTEAFFGQGTRLTVV.

The chain employs TRBV7-2 and TRBJ2-7; D gene unclear. CDR3 size: 12 residues. Germline lookup yields CDR1 SGHTA and CDR2 FQGNSA. Trimming left V 5 bases short and J 6 bases short, with 11 bases between. As DNA, the CDR3 is TGTGCCAGCAGCCTTGTTTTGGGCGAGCAGTACTTC. Protein product: CASSLVLGEQYF.

This sequence joins TRBV4-1 and TRBJ1-1; possibly TRBD1 for D (6 bases). The germline V and J ends were trimmed by 0 bases and 0 bases, with 14 bases remaining between them. Germline lookup yields CDR1 MGHRA and CDR2 YSYEKL. The CDR3 sequence is 17 residues long. The CDR3 region has the DNA TGCGCCAGCAGCCAAGATTCCCAGACAGGCCTGAACACTGAAGCTTTCTTT. Amino acids: CASSQDSQTGLNTEAFF.

The chain is built from TRBV7-7 and TRBJ2-7; possibly TRBD1 for D (5 bases). CDR3 length: 14 amino acids. Trimming removed 3 bases from V and 3 bases from J, with 12 bases in between. Germline values: CDR1 SSHAT, CDR2 FNYEAQ (reference sequence). For the CDR3, the DNA is TGTGCCAGCAGCTTGGGTCAGGGTGACTACGAGCAGTACTTC. Amino acids: CASSLGQGDYEQYF.

This clone appeared a single time. The rearrangement links TRBV7-8 to TRBJ2-2, with 15 bases matching TRBD2. This CDR3 spans 20 amino acids. The germline V gene encodes CDR1 SGHVS and CDR2 FQNEAQ. V shed 2 bases, J shed 1 base, and the junction held 8 bases outside the gene matches. The CDR3 protein is CASSLRRTSGRARNTGELFF. The CDR3 region has the DNA TGTGCCAGCAGCTTACGGAGGACTAGCGGGAGGGCCCGGAACACCGGGGAGCTGTTTTTT.